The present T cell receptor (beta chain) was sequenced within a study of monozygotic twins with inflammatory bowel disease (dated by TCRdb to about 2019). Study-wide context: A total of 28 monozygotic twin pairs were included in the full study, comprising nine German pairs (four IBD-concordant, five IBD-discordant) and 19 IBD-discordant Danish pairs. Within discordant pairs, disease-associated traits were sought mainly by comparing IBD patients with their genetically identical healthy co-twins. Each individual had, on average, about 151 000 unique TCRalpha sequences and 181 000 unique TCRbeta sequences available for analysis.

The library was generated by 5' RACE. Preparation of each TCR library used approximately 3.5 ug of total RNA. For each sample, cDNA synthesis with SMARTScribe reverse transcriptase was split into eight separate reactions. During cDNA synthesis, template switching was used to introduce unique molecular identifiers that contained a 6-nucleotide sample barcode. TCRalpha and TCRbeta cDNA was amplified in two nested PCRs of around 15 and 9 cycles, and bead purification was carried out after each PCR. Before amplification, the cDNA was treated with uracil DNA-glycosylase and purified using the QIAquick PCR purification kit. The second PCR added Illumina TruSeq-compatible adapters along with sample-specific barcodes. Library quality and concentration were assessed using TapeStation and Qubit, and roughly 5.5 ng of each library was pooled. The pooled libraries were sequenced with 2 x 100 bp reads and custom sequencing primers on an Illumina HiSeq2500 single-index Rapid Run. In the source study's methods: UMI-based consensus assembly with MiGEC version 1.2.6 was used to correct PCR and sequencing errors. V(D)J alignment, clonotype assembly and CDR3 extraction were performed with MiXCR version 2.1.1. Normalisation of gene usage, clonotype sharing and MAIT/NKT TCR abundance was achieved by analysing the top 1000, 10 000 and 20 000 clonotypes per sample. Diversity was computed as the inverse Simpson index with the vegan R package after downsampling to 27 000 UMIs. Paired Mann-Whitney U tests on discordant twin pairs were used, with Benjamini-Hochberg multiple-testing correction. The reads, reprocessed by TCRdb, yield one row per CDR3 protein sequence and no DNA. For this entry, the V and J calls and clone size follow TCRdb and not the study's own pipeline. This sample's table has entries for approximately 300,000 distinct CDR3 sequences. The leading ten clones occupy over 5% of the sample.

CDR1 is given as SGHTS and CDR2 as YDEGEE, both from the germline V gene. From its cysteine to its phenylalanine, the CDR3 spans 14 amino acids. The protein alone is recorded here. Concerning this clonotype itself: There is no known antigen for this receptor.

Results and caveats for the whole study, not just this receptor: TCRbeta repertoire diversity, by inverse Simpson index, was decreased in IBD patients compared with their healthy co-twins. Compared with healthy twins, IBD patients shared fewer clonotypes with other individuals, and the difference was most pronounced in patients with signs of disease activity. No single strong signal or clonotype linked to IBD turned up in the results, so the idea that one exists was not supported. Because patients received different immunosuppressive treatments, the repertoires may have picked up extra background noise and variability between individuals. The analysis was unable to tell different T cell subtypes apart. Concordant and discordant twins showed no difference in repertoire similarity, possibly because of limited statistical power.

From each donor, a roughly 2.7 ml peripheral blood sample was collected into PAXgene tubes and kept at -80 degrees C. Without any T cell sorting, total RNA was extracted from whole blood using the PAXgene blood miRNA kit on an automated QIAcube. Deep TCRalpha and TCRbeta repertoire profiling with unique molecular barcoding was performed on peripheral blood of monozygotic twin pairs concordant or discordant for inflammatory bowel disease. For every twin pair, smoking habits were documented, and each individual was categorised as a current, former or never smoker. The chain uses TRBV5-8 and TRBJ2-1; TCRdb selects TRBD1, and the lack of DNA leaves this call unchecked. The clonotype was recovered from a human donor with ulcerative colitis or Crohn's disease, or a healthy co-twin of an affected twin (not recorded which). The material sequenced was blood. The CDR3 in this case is CASSLGRGTNEQFF.